This T cell receptor (beta chain) derives from a study of technical replicates of blood from a few donors. Germline V lookup: CDR1 SGHNT, CDR2 YYREEE (reference sequence). Deletions cut 0 bases from V and 1 base from J, with 13 bases between. The CDR3 is made up of 16 amino acids. Only in-frame clones appear in the TCRdb table, and some are missing; sequencing was by immunoSEQ multiplex PCR. This sample has some 74,000 clones, with roughly 89% found just once. This sequence originates from a human donor in good health. This rearrangement joins TRBV5-4 to TRBJ1-2; possibly TRBD1 for D (5 bases). Sequenced: T cells isolated from PBMCs. This CDR3 reads CASSLGDHGGNYGYTF. CDR3 nucleotides: TGTGCCAGCAGCTTGGGGGATCACGGGGGTAACTATGGCTACACCTTC.